These T cell receptor beta chains were read from a single sample in a study of T cells in Graves' hyperthyroidism and ophthalmopathy. MiXCR, run by TCRdb on the multiplex PCR reads, gives a single entry per CDR3 protein. Among 600,000 to 750,000 distinct CDR3 sequences listed, around a sixth were seen once. The sample taken for sequencing was blood. The source of these receptors is a man over 45 with Graves' hyperthyroidism. The CDR3 runs from the conserved cysteine through the conserved F or W. A D gene is named only where the DNA matches it firmly. Size values are once, few and many counts, or a class for expanded clones, and some rows have none.

CDR3 length	J gene	clone size	D gene	V gene	CDR3 protein	CDR3 DNA
13	TRBJ2-5	many	.	TRBV12-3/TRBV12-4	CASSFEGMGTQYF	TGTGCCAGCAGTTTCGAGGGAATGGGGACCCAGTACTTC
11	TRBJ2-1	many	.	TRBV12-3/TRBV12-4	CASSFMNEQFF	TGTGCCAGCAGTTTTATGAATGAGCAGTTCTTC
13	TRBJ2-5	few	.	TRBV30	CASIQTIQETQYF	TGTGCCAGTATTCAGACAATACAAGAGACCCAGTACTTC
13	TRBJ2-3	many	TRBD1	TRBV30	CAWSQGASDTQYF	TGTGCCTGGTCACAGGGGGCGTCAGATACGCAGTATTTT
15	TRBJ2-2	many	.	TRBV11-2	CASSTGRLDTGELFF	TGTGCCAGCAGCACGGGACGGCTGGACACCGGGGAGCTGTTTTTT
12	TRBJ2-5	.	.	TRBV5-1	CASTGDQETQYF	TGCGCCAGCACAGGGGACCAAGAGACCCAGTACTTC
17	TRBJ2-7	many	TRBD1	TRBV12-3/TRBV12-4	CASRGQGWSTHPYEQYF	TGTGCCAGCAGAGGACAGGGTTGGTCGACTCACCCCTACGAGCAGTACTTC
17	TRBJ1-5	many	TRBD1	TRBV24-1	CATSDPRTGHSNQPQHF	TGTGCCACCAGTGATCCCAGGACAGGGCACAGCAATCAGCCCCAGCATTTT
14	TRBJ1-2	.	.	TRBV18	CASSPNSDNYGYTF	TGTGCCAGCTCACCCAACTCGGACAACTATGGCTACACCTTC
16	TRBJ1-1	.	.	TRBV29-1	CSVVRGIITEETEAFF	TGCAGCGTTGTCAGGGGAATCATTACTGAGGAGACTGAAGCTTTCTTT
18	TRBJ1-5	.	.	TRBV7-9	CASSLGGSWGGSNQPQHF	TGTGCCAGCAGCTTAGGGGGATCTTGGGGAGGGAGCAATCAGCCCCAGCATTTT
15	TRBJ2-1	many	.	TRBV6-1	CASSSRGGAFNEQFF	TGTGCCAGCAGTTCCAGGGGTGGGGCCTTCAATGAGCAGTTCTTC
14	TRBJ1-2	many	.	TRBV3-1	CASSQSDGNYGYTF	TGTGCCAGCAGCCAGAGCGACGGGAACTATGGCTACACCTTC
14	TRBJ2-5	many	TRBD2	TRBV20-1	CSARGVSGRETQYF	TGCAGTGCTAGAGGGGTTAGCGGGAGGGAGACCCAGTACTTC
15	TRBJ2-1	many	TRBD2	TRBV11-1	CASSLGGRVADEQFF	TGTGCCAGCAGCTTAGGCGGGAGGGTGGCAGATGAGCAGTTCTTC
13	TRBJ1-4	many	.	TRBV12-3/TRBV12-4	CASSFLEGEKLFF	TGTGCCAGCAGTTTTCTTGAAGGGGAAAAACTGTTTTTT
14	TRBJ1-1	many	.	TRBV6-1	CASIQGQQNTEAFF	TGTGCCAGCATTCAGGGTCAGCAGAACACTGAAGCTTTCTTT
14	TRBJ2-7	many	.	TRBV6-5	CASSYSMGLYEQYF	TGTGCCAGCAGTTACTCGATGGGTTTGTACGAGCAGTACTTC
12	TRBJ2-7	few	.	TRBV6-1	CASGITTSEQYF	TGTGCCAGCGGGATCACTACGTCGGAGCAGTACTTC
13	TRBJ1-6	many	TRBD1	TRBV28	CATRQGYNSPLHF	TGTGCCACTAGACAGGGCTATAATTCACCCCTCCACTTT
14	TRBJ2-3	.	TRBD2	TRBV19	CASRRTSWTDTQYF	TGTGCCAGTAGGAGGACTAGCTGGACAGATACGCAGTATTTT
13	TRBJ1-2	few	.	TRBV19	CASSPTARYGYTF	TGTGCCAGTAGTCCCACCGCACGGTACGGCTACACCTTC
14	TRBJ1-1	.	.	TRBV6-1	CASSPSAGLTEAFF	TGTGCCAGCAGTCCATCCGCGGGACTCACTGAAGCTTTCTTT
13	TRBJ2-1	.	.	TRBV9	CASSAPPSSEQFF	TGTGCCAGCAGCGCCCCCCCTAGTAGCGAGCAGTTCTTC
13	TRBJ2-7	few	.	TRBV5-1	CASSFLDADEQYF	TGCGCCAGCAGCTTCCTAGACGCCGACGAGCAGTACTTC
20	TRBJ2-3	.	.	TRBV27	CASSLDPTGKSVSGTDTQYF	TGTGCCAGCAGTTTAGACCCGACGGGTAAATCAGTAAGTGGCACAGATACGCAGTATTTT
15	TRBJ2-6	.	.	TRBV27	CASSETGLGANVLTF	TGTGCCAGCAGTGAAACAGGGTTAGGGGCCAACGTCCTGACTTTC
14	TRBJ1-5	many	.	TRBV19	CASSILKQGQPQHF	TGTGCCAGTAGTATCCTCAAACAGGGTCAGCCCCAGCATTTT
17	TRBJ2-7	many	TRBD2	TRBV7-9	CASSFAGGQVGTYEQYF	TGTGCCAGCAGCTTCGCGGGGGGGCAGGTGGGAACCTACGAGCAGTACTTC
16	TRBJ2-7	.	.	TRBV19	CASSIAGRGPDDEQYF	TGTGCCAGTAGTATAGCCGGGAGGGGGCCCGACGACGAGCAGTACTTC
13	TRBJ2-7	many	.	TRBV30	CAWSGGIAYEQYF	TGTGCCTGGAGTGGCGGAATAGCCTACGAGCAGTACTTC
17	TRBJ1-1	many	.	TRBV24-1	CATSDPLDTDRNTEAFF	TGTGCCACCAGTGATCCTTTAGACACTGACAGGAACACTGAAGCTTTCTTT
12	TRBJ1-6	.	.	TRBV28	CASSLRDTNTHF	TGTGCCAGCAGTTTGCGGGACACTAATACCCACTTT
14	TRBJ1-2	many	.	TRBV6-2/TRBV6-3	CASSPTSGLSGYTF	TGTGCCAGCAGTCCCACCTCGGGACTTTCTGGCTACACCTTC
16	TRBJ2-1	many	.	TRBV6-1	CASSELRQPPYNEQFF	TGTGCCAGCAGTGAACTTAGACAACCACCCTACAATGAGCAGTTCTTC
16	TRBJ1-5	many	.	TRBV19	CASSILLWTVNQPQHF	TGTGCCAGTAGTATCCTCCTCTGGACGGTAAATCAGCCCCAGCATTTT
13	TRBJ1-4	few	.	TRBV24-1	CATSDGPNEKLFF	TGTGCCACCAGTGACGGGCCGAATGAAAAACTGTTTTTT
14	TRBJ1-6	.	TRBD1	TRBV11-2	CASRETGVNSPLHF	TGTGCCAGCAGGGAGACAGGGGTTAATTCACCCCTCCACTTT
15	TRBJ2-3	many	.	TRBV5-1	CASSLDTASTDTQYF	TGCGCCAGCAGCTTGGACACAGCTAGCACAGATACGCAGTATTTT
14	TRBJ1-2	.	.	TRBV7-2	CASSLKEGVGGYTF	TGTGCCAGCAGCTTAAAGGAGGGAGTAGGTGGCTACACCTTC
14	TRBJ2-7	few	.	TRBV5-6	CASSLARELYEQYF	TGTGCCAGCAGCTTGGCCCGGGAGCTTTACGAGCAGTACTTC
18	TRBJ2-7	many	TRBD2	TRBV27	CASSAHRLLAGGPYEQYF	TGTGCCAGCAGTGCACACCGATTACTAGCGGGAGGGCCCTACGAGCAGTACTTC
15	TRBJ2-3	many	.	TRBV29-1	CSVEVGRPSTDTQYF	TGCAGCGTTGAAGTGGGAAGACCAAGCACAGATACGCAGTATTTT
14	TRBJ2-5	many	TRBD2	TRBV20-1	CSARDQGLALTQYF	TGCAGTGCTAGAGATCAGGGACTAGCGCTAACCCAGTACTTC
18	TRBJ2-6	few	.	TRBV2	CASSRAETFTSGANVLTF	TGTGCCAGCAGTCGGGCTGAGACCTTTACCTCTGGGGCCAACGTCCTGACTTTC
15	TRBJ2-7	.	TRBD2	TRBV27	CASILSASGIYEQYF	TGTGCCAGCATCCTTTCGGCTAGCGGGATCTACGAGCAGTACTTC
14	TRBJ2-2	.	.	TRBV7-2	CASSLARVHGELFF	TGTGCCAGCAGCTTAGCCCGGGTTCACGGGGAGCTGTTTTTT
17	TRBJ2-1	many	TRBD2	TRBV11-2	CASSLTRGSGRANEQFF	TGTGCCAGCAGCCTAACTCGGGGTAGCGGGAGAGCCAATGAGCAGTTCTTC
14	TRBJ1-2	many	.	TRBV28	CASSNRVRGYGYTF	TGTGCCAGCAGCAACAGGGTGCGAGGTTATGGCTACACCTTC
15	TRBJ2-7	many	TRBD1	TRBV28	CASSPQQTGPYEQYF	TGTGCCAGCAGCCCCCAGCAGACAGGGCCCTACGAGCAGTACTTC
14	TRBJ2-5	.	TRBD2	TRBV29-1	CSAAGLAGEETQYF	TGCAGCGCCGCTGGACTAGCGGGAGAAGAGACCCAGTACTTC
16	TRBJ1-6	.	.	TRBV2	CASSEESGLGFSPLHF	TGTGCCAGCAGTGAAGAATCCGGGCTCGGGTTTTCACCCCTCCACTTT
12	TRBJ2-1	.	.	TRBV5-1	CASSFSVDEQFF	TGCGCCAGCAGCTTCTCGGTGGATGAGCAGTTCTTC
13	TRBJ1-3	few	.	TRBV30	CAWSGQVLNTIYF	TGTGCCTGGAGTGGGCAGGTGTTAAACACCATATATTTT
15	TRBJ2-1	.	TRBD2	TRBV12-3/TRBV12-4	CASSLEAGGLNEQFF	TGTGCCAGCAGTTTAGAAGCGGGAGGTCTCAATGAGCAGTTCTTC
16	TRBJ1-4	.	.	TRBV7-2	CASSLGGQGIWEKLFF	TGTGCCAGCAGCTTAGGAGGGCAGGGCATTTGGGAAAAACTGTTTTTT